This T cell receptor beta chain was sequenced during a study of T-cell reconstitution after alpha-beta-depleted transplantation in children. This clonotype was seen repeatedly, ten times or more. From germline, CDR1 is SGHVS and CDR2 FQNEAQ. The CDR3 is made up of 14 amino acids. Trimming shortened V by 8 bases and J by 0 bases, and 13 bases separated the two germline ends. The TCRbeta library was prepared with unique molecular identifiers. TCRdb itself ran the PCR reads through MiXCR, one entry per CDR3 protein. The sample consists of roughly 220,000 distinct CDR3 sequences, roughly a tenth of them appearing once.

The sequence came from a human donor who donated a stem cell graft to a child with SCID. Sequenced material: PBMCs from the stem cell graft donor, taken from the stem cell graft. The chain carries TRBV7-8 and TRBJ1-2; D uncertain. The CDR3, as DNA: TGTGCCAGCGGGGAGGCCGAAACTAACTATGGCTACACCTTC. Its translation is CASGEAETNYGYTF.